The T cell receptor beta chain under discussion was sequenced for a study of T cells in Graves' hyperthyroidism and ophthalmopathy. Details on this clonotype: The antigen is unknown.

Overall study findings and caveats: Blood held most thyroid clonotypes expanded above 0.001 frequency.

Exclusion criteria comprised uncontrolled infection, other autoimmune disease, pregnancy or lactation. The V gene lost 0 bases and the J gene lost 11 bases, with 17 bases spanning the gap. The CDR3 is made up of 14 amino acids. CDR1 and CDR2 from the germline V gene are SGHDT and YYEEEE. RNA transcripts yielded amplified TCR beta CDR3 regions. HTBI primers were used for first-round RT-PCR of the TCR CDR3. TCRdb reprocessed the multiplex PCR reads with MiXCR, giving one entry per CDR3 protein. Of hundreds of thousands of distinct CDR3 sequences listed, approximately 20% were seen once; the top ten hold less than 55%.

The rearrangement uses TRBV5-6 and TRBJ1-1, with D unresolved. The clonotype originates from a man in his forties with Graves' ophthalmopathy. Material: blood. This CDR3 reads CASSLEGFGDRAFF. The CDR3 DNA sequence: TGTGCCAGCAGCTTGGAGGGTTTCGGAGACCGGGCTTTCTTT.